The present T cell receptor (beta chain) was sequenced within a study of shared clonotypes between healthy human individuals. The germline V gene has CDR1 SGDLS and CDR2 YYNGEE. V was clipped by 3 bases and J by 3 bases; unmatched bases: 5. The CDR3 spans 15 residues. Assay used: immunoSEQ multiplex PCR; TCRdb lists only in-frame clones, some missing. The data contain 1.4 million or so clones, roughly 98.5% of them singletons. V gene TRBV9 combines with J gene TRBJ2-5; 10 bases fit TRBD1. Sequenced: naive CD4+ T cells sorted from blood. The sample's subset: CD45RA+ positively selected. This receptor was taken from a man younger than 45 in good health. The CDR3 DNA reads as TGTGCCAGCAGCGCAATGGGGACAGGGGAAGAGACCCAGTACTTC. Its protein is CASSAMGTGEETQYF.